This TCR beta chain emerged from a study of OX40 agonist ivuxolimab in advanced cancers. Across the whole study: A diagnosis of hepatocellular carcinoma, melanoma, renal cell or head and neck cancer was present in dose-escalation patients. Study-wide results and caveats: Patients who responded partially at 0.1-3.0 mg/kg showed clonal expansion ranking among the lowest.

Comment on this clone: Antigen: not known.

CDR3 length equals 19 residues. Data came from immunoSEQ multiplex PCR; TCRdb stores just in-frame clones and leaves some out. This table has 65,000 or so clones, 80% to 95% appearing once. The genes are TRBV1 and TRBJ1-6. TRBV1 represents a pseudogene. The source was CD4+ or CD8+ T cells sorted from blood, collected in a trial of the OX40 agonist ivuxolimab. This receptor was identified in an adult with an advanced solid tumor such as melanoma, head and neck, liver or kidney cancer. This CDR3 reads CTSSHPGTPQGVGYSPLHF. The CDR3 DNA is TGCACCAGCAGCCATCCGGGGACGCCCCAAGGGGTGGGTTATTCACCCCTCCACTTT.